The 25 T cell receptor beta chains in this list originate from one sample, sequenced in a study of T-cell reconstitution after alpha-beta-depleted transplantation in children. Using unique molecular identifiers, the investigators prepared the TCRbeta library. TCRdb re-called the PCR reads with MiXCR, one entry per CDR3 protein. The sample holds 300,000 to 400,000 distinct CDR3 sequences, around 20% seen once. The specimen comprised PBMCs, mostly from graft donor cells, sampled 180 days after TCRalphabeta/CD19-depleted stem cell transplant. The source is a male patient between 5 and 17 years old who had a stem cell transplant for acute lymphoblastic leukemia, so the T cells may come from the graft donor.

The chain joins TRBV3-1 to TRBJ2-7; no clear D gene. With 4 bases removed from V and 0 bases from J, the gap between germline ends came to 13 bases. CDR1 LGHDT and CDR2 YNNKEL come from the germline V gene (reference sequence). The CDR3 sequence is 15 residues long. CDR3 sequence: CASSPSAVSSYEQYF. Written as DNA, the CDR3 is TGTGCCAGCAGCCCATCGGCCGTAAGCTCCTACGAGCAGTACTTC.

V is TRBV18 and J is TRBJ2-3; D possibly uses TRBD1 or TRBD2 (5 bases each). CDR3 length: 17 amino acids. V dropped 0 bases and J dropped 2 bases, with 15 bases sitting between them. The germline V gene has CDR1 KGHSH and CDR2 LQKENI. The CDR3: CASSPPGASLTTDTQYF. In DNA form, the CDR3 reads TGTGCCAGCTCACCACCAGGGGCTAGCCTCACCACAGATACGCAGTATTTT.

CDR3 sequence: CASSWGSGAHNEQFF. The CDR3 DNA sequence: TGTGCCAGCAGCTGGGGAAGCGGGGCCCACAATGAGCAGTTCTTC. This chain uses TRBV7-3 with TRBJ2-1; 7 bases fit TRBD2. V was pared by 4 bases and J by 5 bases, with 8 bases of the junction left unmatched. The length of the CDR3 is 15 residues. Germline assignment: CDR1 SGHTA and CDR2 FQGTGA.

A few counts support this clonotype. V gene TRBV20-1 combines with J gene TRBJ1-3; D gene unclear. Germline V gene sequence: CDR1 DFQATT, CDR2 SNEGSKA (reference sequence). With 3 bases removed from V and 4 bases from J, the gap between germline ends came to 16 bases. CDR3 length: 15 amino acids. In nucleotides, the CDR3 is TGCAGTGCTAGTCTTCAAAGCCCCCGGGGAAACACCATATATTTT. Translating gives CSASLQSPRGNTIYF.

In its sample, this clonotype was seen a few times. The chain joins TRBV6-5 to TRBJ2-5; 8 bases map to TRBD1. Looked up from germline, CDR1 is MNHEY and CDR2 is SVGAGI. CDR3 length equals 14 residues. V gave up 3 bases and J gave up 2 bases; unmatched junction bases: 2. DNA of the CDR3: TGTGCCAGCAGTTATACAGGGGGACAAGAGACCCAGTACTTC. Protein sequence: CASSYTGGQETQYF.

There are many counts of this clonotype. This rearrangement joins TRBV5-1 to TRBJ2-1, with D unresolved. The CDR3 sequence is 14 residues long. Trimming left V 0 bases short and J 8 bases short, with 12 bases between. The V gene's germline CDR1 is SGHRS and CDR2 YFSETQ. The CDR3 sequence: CASSLAAIVHEQFF. The CDR3 DNA sequence: TGCGCCAGCAGCTTGGCGGCGATCGTGCATGAGCAGTTCTTC.

CDR3: CASSSGPQGDNEQFF. The CDR3 DNA reads TGTGCCAGCAGTTCCGGGCCTCAAGGGGATAATGAGCAGTTCTTC. The chain uses TRBV2 and TRBJ2-1; D perhaps matches TRBD1 (5 bases). The length of the CDR3 is 15 residues. V was pared by 5 bases and J by 7 bases, with 18 bases between. From germline, CDR1 is SNHLY and CDR2 FYNNEI. Full variable domain (missing parts from reference TRBV2 and TRBJ2-1): EPEVTQTPSHQVTQMGQEVILRCVPISNHLYFYWYRQILGQKVEFLVSFYNNEISEKSEIFDDQFSVERPDGSNFTLKIRSTKLEDSAMYFCASSSGPQGDNEQFFGPGTRLTVL.

CDR3 in DNA: TGTGCCAGCAGCCAAATCTGGGGGCCCTCCTACGAGCAGTACTTC. This sequence encodes CASSQIWGPSYEQYF. V is TRBV14 and J is TRBJ2-7; TRBD1 might be the D (6 bases). Trimming removed 2 bases from V and 0 bases from J, with 11 bases in between. Germline values: CDR1 SGHDN, CDR2 FVKESK. The length of the CDR3 is 15 residues.

Written as DNA, the CDR3 is TGTGCCAGCAGTGAATTGGTCCGGGCTAGCGGGAGCTACGAGCAGTACTTC. Its protein is CASSELVRASGSYEQYF. V gene TRBV6-1 combines with J gene TRBJ2-7; 10 bases align to TRBD2. Germline V gene lookup returns CDR1 MNHNS and CDR2 SASEGT. CDR3 length: 17 residues. After removal of 2 bases from V and 3 bases from J, the junction contained 10 bases not matched to a gene.

The chain has TRBV20-1 and TRBJ2-1; 7 bases match TRBD2. Germline assignment: CDR1 DFQATT and CDR2 SNEGSKA (reference sequence). V lost 6 bases to trimming and J lost 8 bases; unmatched junction nucleotides: 13. This CDR3 spans 14 amino acids. The CDR3 DNA follows: TGCAGTGCCCACCCCGGGGGGAGGATACATGAGCAGTTCTTC. Translated: CSAHPGGRIHEQFF.

This clonotype was observed at least ten times. The chain combines TRBV7-2 with TRBJ2-3, with a tentative D call TRBD2 (5 bases). CDR3 size: 17 residues. Looked up from germline, CDR1 is SGHTA and CDR2 is FQGNSA. Trimming took 3 bases from V and 0 from J, leaving 16 bases between them. The CDR3 spells CASSFVSGYVSTDTQYF. For the CDR3, the DNA is TGTGCCAGCAGCTTCGTGAGCGGCTACGTTAGCACAGATACGCAGTATTTT.

V usage is TRBV10-2 and J usage is TRBJ2-1; D ambiguous. Trimming shortened V by 5 bases and J by 6 bases, and 17 bases separated the two germline ends. Germline V CDR1 and CDR2: WSHSY, SAAADI. The CDR3 runs 15 residues. In DNA form, the CDR3 reads TGCGCCAGCAGTCTCCGACCGCCCCGGGCCAATGAGCAGTTCTTC. Amino acids: CASSLRPPRANEQFF.

This clonotype was detected only a few times. The genes are TRBV5-8 and TRBJ2-3; D unclear. This CDR3 has 13 residues. Trimming took off 9 bases at V and 3 bases at J, with 14 bases between the two ends. Germline V gene lookup returns CDR1 SGHTS and CDR2 YDEGEE. The CDR3 nucleotides read TGTGCCACCGATCCTGGGTTTACAGATACGCAGTATTTT. Translated: CATDPGFTDTQYF.

The chain carries TRBV9 and TRBJ1-1; the D is unclear. Germline V lookup: CDR1 SGDLS, CDR2 YYNGEE. There are 15 residues in the CDR3. V shed 1 base and J shed 8 bases, with 18 bases lying between them. The DNA of the CDR3 is TGTGCCAGCAGCGTATTACCTCGGGGAGGTGCCGAAGCTTTCTTT. It codes for CASSVLPRGGAEAFF. Drawing the rest from reference TRBV9 and TRBJ1-1, the complete variable domain is DSGVTQTPKHLITATGQRVTLRCSPRSGDLSVYWYQQSLDQGLQFLIQYYNGEERAKGNILERFSAQQFPDLHSELNLSSLELGDSALYFCASSVLPRGGAEAFFGQGTRLTVV.

V gene TRBV21-1 combines with J gene TRBJ1-4. TRBV21-1 has pseudogene status. This CDR3 is 15 amino acids long. The CDR3 protein is CASSKDSPLNEKLFF. CDR3 DNA: TGTGCCAGCAGCAAAGACAGTCCCCTCAATGAAAAACTGTTTTTT.

The chain is built from TRBV25-1 and TRBJ2-1; TRBD2 agrees at 12 bases. Germline V gene data show CDR1 as MGHDK and CDR2 as SYGVNS. The CDR3 extends over 17 amino acids. The V segment lost 1 base and the J segment 8 bases; nucleotides outside the gene matches: 9. For the CDR3, the DNA is TGTGCCAGCAGTGAATGGTCTAGCGGGAGGGCCGGGGATGAGCAGTTCTTC. Its translation is CASSEWSSGRAGDEQFF.

This clonotype turned up a few times. V usage is TRBV20-1 and J usage is TRBJ2-4; D uncertain. Germline loops: CDR1 DFQATT, CDR2 SNEGSKA (reference sequence). The ends were cut back, 3 bases at V and 0 bases at J, with 6 bases in the middle. The CDR3 loop spans 13 amino acids. The CDR3, as DNA: TGCAGTGCTAGGGGAATAGCCAAAAACATTCAGTACTTC. This gives the protein CSARGIAKNIQYF.

This chain links TRBV18 with TRBJ1-1; a weak D match, TRBD1 (6 bases). Trimming took 1 base from V and 4 from J, leaving 10 bases between them. Per the germline V gene, CDR1 is KGHSH and CDR2 is LQKENI. CDR3 size: 14 residues. The CDR3 spells CASSPQGVGTEAFF. CDR3 DNA sequence: TGTGCCAGCTCACCACAGGGGGTCGGCACTGAAGCTTTCTTT.

The chain employs TRBV21-1 and TRBJ1-2; the DNA was not used to check the table's D call, TRBD1. TRBV21-1 is noted as a pseudogene. This CDR3 is built from 16 residues. Here the CDR3 reads CASSGRQGAPPYGYTF. The CDR3 DNA reads as TGTGCCAGCAGCGGACGTCAGGGGGCCCCCCCCTATGGCTACACCTTC.

This clonotype was seen many times. The chain links TRBV29-1 to TRBJ1-1; D gene ambiguous. The V gene's germline CDR1 is SQVTM and CDR2 ANQGSEA. The CDR3 sequence is 13 residues long. V lost 3 bases to trimming and J lost 0 bases, with 8 bases between them. The CDR3 DNA is TGCAGCGTTGAGCTAAGGCTGAACACTGAAGCTTTCTTT. This codes for CSVELRLNTEAFF. Combining the CDR3 with reference TRBV29-1 and TRBJ1-1 gives the whole variable domain SAVISQKPSRDICQRGTSLTIQCQVDSQVTMMFWYRQQPGQSLTLIATANQGSEATYESGFVIDKFPISRPNLTFSTLTVSNMSPEDSSIYLCSVELRLNTEAFFGQGTRLTVV.

There are many counts of this clonotype. The chain is built from TRBV29-1 and TRBJ1-5; TRBD1 matches at 7 bases. V gave up 5 bases and J gave up 4 bases; unmatched junction bases: 5. Germline V CDR1 and CDR2: SQVTM, ANQGSEA. The CDR3 spans 13 residues. DNA of the CDR3: TGCAGCGTTCGCGGACAGGCAAATCAGCCCCAGCATTTT. Its translation is CSVRGQANQPQHF.

The chain combines TRBV20-1 with TRBJ1-3; 8 bases are shared with TRBD1. The CDR3 loop spans 12 amino acids. Germline V gives CDR1 DFQATT, CDR2 SNEGSKA (reference sequence). V shed 3 bases, J shed 8 bases, and the junction held 3 bases outside the gene matches. The CDR3 DNA is TGCAGTGCTAGTGGACAGGGTCACACCATATATTTT. The encoded protein is CSASGQGHTIYF.

This clonotype has a count of ten or more. The chain links TRBV7-2 to TRBJ2-2; tentatively, D is TRBD2 (6 bases). This CDR3 has 16 residues. In germline, CDR1 is SGHTA, CDR2 FQGNSA. The V end lost 5 bases, the J end lost 0 bases, and 13 bases lay between the germline ends. The CDR3 DNA reads TGTGCCAGCAGCACCACCGGGACTGCGAACACCGGGGAGCTGTTTTTT. Encoded protein: CASSTTGTANTGELFF. Filled out from reference TRBV7-2 and TRBJ2-2, the complete variable domain reads GAGVSQSPSNKVTEKGKDVELRCDPISGHTALYWYRQSLGQGLEFLIYFQGNSAPDKSGLPSDRFSAERTGGSVSTLTIQRTQQEDSAVYLCASSTTGTANTGELFFGEGSRLTVL.

The chain couples TRBV5-1 to TRBJ2-7, with D uncertain. CDR3 length equals 14 residues. V lost 0 bases and J 1 base, leaving 8 bases between the germline ends. From germline, CDR1 is SGHRS and CDR2 YFSETQ. This CDR3 is CASSLEPGSYEQYF. The CDR3 DNA is TGCGCCAGCAGCTTGGAACCAGGATCCTACGAGCAGTACTTC.

This clonotype was seen a few times. This sequence joins TRBV9 and TRBJ1-2; a weak D match, TRBD1 (6 bases). Germline V gene lookup returns CDR1 SGDLS and CDR2 YYNGEE. The CDR3 is 15 amino acids. The V and J ends lost 4 bases and 4 bases respectively, with 17 bases between them. The CDR3 DNA follows: TGTGCCAGCAGCCTTAGTTGGGGGGCCGCCTATGGCTACACCTTC. It codes for CASSLSWGAAYGYTF.